The sequence of this T cell receptor beta chain was determined in a study of T cells after yellow fever vaccination. V was cut by 1 base and J by 0 bases, with 7 bases left in between. The length of the CDR3 is 15 residues. Germline loops: CDR1 SGHTA, CDR2 FQGNSA. One entry per CDR3 protein results from TCRdb running MiXCR on the 5' RACE reads. The sample has around 320,000 distinct CDR3 sequences, approximately 11% seen once; the top ten hold 2.5% to 4%. As for this clonotype: Its target is not known.

Study-wide findings and caveats: The booster saw the reappearance of most primary-vaccination clones (roughly 95% CD4, 80% to 90% CD8). The secondary T-cell response peaked on day 5, not day 15, but was weaker.

The chain carries TRBV7-2 and TRBJ1-5; D call uncertain. The sample in question was CD4+ T cells sorted from PBMCs, obtained 45 days after the yellow fever booster vaccination. The source is a man in his late teens or twenties who received the YFV17D yellow fever vaccine. The CDR3 is CASSLVAGSNQPQHF. CDR3 nucleotides: TGTGCCAGCAGCTTAGTCGCCGGTAGCAATCAGCCCCAGCATTTT.